This entry lists 21 T cell receptor beta chains sequenced from one sample in a study of shared clonotypes between healthy human individuals. Some clones are missing from TCRdb's copy, which holds only in-frame ones; the method was immunoSEQ multiplex PCR. This sample yields almost 750,000 clones, of which 55% to 75% are seen a single time; approximately 2% belongs to the top ten. Sequenced: memory CD4+ T cells sorted from blood. Subset defined: CD45RA-negative fraction. The receptors were gathered from a woman aged 30 to 39 in good health.

This clone was counted between two and nine times. The chain combines TRBV13 with TRBJ2-2; no definite D call. V lost 2 bases and J lost 3, with 4 bases in between. The CDR3 sequence is 13 residues long. The germline gives CDR1 PRHDT, CDR2 FYEKMQ (reference sequence). The CDR3 is CASSLPYTGELFF. The CDR3 region has the DNA TGTGCCAGCAGCTTACCGTACACCGGGGAGCTGTTTTTT.

The rearrangement uses TRBV4-1 and TRBJ2-1; 8 bases are a match to TRBD2. J gave up 5 bases and V 1 base, and 7 bases lay outside the gene matches. The germline CDR1 and CDR2 sequences are MGHRA and YSYEKL. This CDR3 region has 16 residues. CDR3 in DNA: TGCGCCAGCAGCCAAGGATTAGGAGCGGGGGACAATGAGCAGTTCTTC. This gives the protein CASSQGLGAGDNEQFF.

In regard to this clone: A read error may be the cause here, since a much bigger clone is one base away. The chain links TRBV11-1 to TRBJ2-7; TRBD1 aligns across 11 bases. Germline V lookup: CDR1 SGHAT, CDR2 FQDESV (reference sequence). The CDR3 is 14 residues long. V lost 5 bases and J lost 3; bases outside the gene matches: 3. CDR3 sequence (DNA): TGTGCCAGCAGCCCCGGGACAGGGGGCTACGAGCAGTACTTC. Translation gives CASSPGTGGYEQYF.

Details on this clone: The sample holds other DNA sequences that translate to the same CDR3. This sequence joins TRBV18 and TRBJ2-5; D gene uncertain. The V gene's germline CDR1 is KGHSH and CDR2 LQKENI. The CDR3 is 13 residues long. Trimming left V 3 bases short and J 1 base short, with 6 bases between. CDR3 in DNA: TGTGCCAGCTCACCTAGTCCCCAAGAGACCCAGTACTTC. It encodes CASSPSPQETQYF.

The V and J genes are TRBV19 and TRBJ2-3, with 7 nucleotides matching TRBD2. V was pared by 6 bases and J by 6 bases, with 12 bases of the junction left unmatched. Germline V gives CDR1 LNHDA, CDR2 SQIVND (reference sequence). The CDR3 has 15 amino acids. The CDR3 region has the DNA TGTGCCAGTAGGGGACCCGGGAGGCCGTGGGATACGCAGTATTTT. Translation gives CASRGPGRPWDTQYF.

A few counts support this clone. The CDR3 reads CATSTRNRGYLGYTF. DNA for the CDR3: TGTGCCACCAGCACTCGTAACAGGGGATACTTAGGCTACACCTTC. V usage is TRBV15 and J usage is TRBJ1-2; 7 nucleotides match TRBD1. With V trimmed by 4 bases and J by 8 bases, 13 bases remained unmatched. The length of the CDR3 is 15 residues. Germline CDR1 is LNHNV and CDR2 is YYDKDF (reference sequence).

The chain uses TRBV2 and TRBJ2-7; D is ambiguous. CDR3 length: 12 residues. With 6 bases removed from V and 4 bases from J, the gap between germline ends came to 10 bases. Germline CDR1 reads SNHLY; CDR2 reads FYNNEI. CDR3 DNA sequence: TGTGCCAGCAGGGGAACGCTATACGAGCAGTACTTC. This codes for CASRGTLYEQYF.

The chain carries TRBV28 and TRBJ2-1; D gene unclear. Germline assignment: CDR1 MDHEN and CDR2 SYDVKM. Trimming removed 5 bases at V and 4 bases at J, with 6 bases between. The CDR3 is made up of 12 amino acids. This CDR3 is CASSSMYNEQFF. The CDR3 DNA reads as TGTGCCAGCAGTAGTATGTACAATGAGCAGTTCTTC. Variable domain in full (rest from reference TRBV28 and TRBJ2-1): DVKVTQSSRYLVKRTGEKVFLECVQDMDHENMFWYRQDPGLGLRLIYFSYDVKMKEKGDIPEGYSVSREKKERFSLILESASTNQTSMYLCASSSMYNEQFFGPGTRLTVL.

The chain couples TRBV5-1 to TRBJ2-7; D is undetermined. The CDR3 runs to 16 residues. V was clipped by 4 bases and J by 4 bases, with 21 bases between them. Germline-derived CDR1 and CDR2 are SGHRS and YFSETQ. The CDR3 coding sequence is TGCGCCAGCAGCGAAAACAGCCCTCCGGCGACGTACGAGCAGTACTTC. Amino acid sequence: CASSENSPPATYEQYF.

The chain recombines TRBV2 with TRBJ1-1; D call uncertain. The CDR3 is made up of 14 amino acids. With 7 bases removed from V and 2 bases from J, the gap between germline ends came to 14 bases. Germline CDR1 reads SNHLY; CDR2 reads FYNNEI. This CDR3 is CASTGGIQNTEAFF. For the CDR3, the DNA is TGTGCCAGCACCGGTGGGATACAAAACACTGAAGCTTTCTTT.

The rearrangement links TRBV28 to TRBJ1-3; D is perhaps TRBD1 (6 bases). Trimming took 8 bases from V and 0 from J, leaving 14 bases between them. Germline loops: CDR1 MDHEN, CDR2 SYDVKM. The CDR3 sequence is 15 residues long. The CDR3 here is CASGGRTYSGNTIYF. The CDR3 DNA is TGTGCCAGCGGGGGCAGAACCTACTCTGGAAACACCATATATTTT.

The chain recombines TRBV11-2 with TRBJ1-2; 7 nucleotides line up with TRBD1. V shed 1 base, J shed 5 bases, and the junction held 1 base outside the gene matches. The CDR3 covers 13 residues. Looked up from germline, CDR1 is SGHAT and CDR2 is FQNNGV. CDR3 sequence: CASSLAQGYGYTF. In nucleotides, the CDR3 is TGTGCCAGCAGCTTAGCACAGGGGTATGGCTACACCTTC.

The chain is built from TRBV4-1 and TRBJ2-7; 11 nucleotides align to TRBD1. The germline CDR1 and CDR2 sequences are MGHRA and YSYEKL. CDR3 length: 17 residues. Trimming at V came to 0 bases and at J to 3 bases, leaving 7 bases not matched to a gene. CDR3 loop: CASSQDSGDRGGYEQYF. The CDR3, as DNA: TGCGCCAGCAGCCAAGATTCGGGGGACAGGGGGGGCTACGAGCAGTACTTC.

The chain recombines TRBV7-3 with TRBJ1-5; 9 bases map to TRBD1. J was trimmed by 11 bases and V by 2 bases; bases with no gene match: 1. This CDR3 has 12 amino acids. Germline V gene data show CDR1 as SGHTA and CDR2 as FQGTGA. The CDR3 loop reads CASSLRQGAQHF. The DNA of the CDR3 is TGTGCCAGCAGCTTACGACAGGGGGCCCAGCATTTT.

The genes are TRBV7-8 and TRBJ1-3, with 10 nucleotides matching TRBD1. V lost 4 bases to trimming and J lost 1 base; unmatched junction nucleotides: 7. CDR3 length: 17 amino acids. Germline V CDR1 and CDR2: SGHVS, FQNEAQ. As DNA, the CDR3 is TGTGCCAGCAGCTATTCGGACAGGGGGATATCTGGAAACACCATATATTTT. Protein: CASSYSDRGISGNTIYF.

This clone was recorded a few times. The V call is TRBV4-2, the J call TRBJ2-4; 10 bases agree with TRBD2. Germline-derived CDR1 and CDR2 are LGHNA and YNFKEQ. CDR3 length: 20 amino acids. The V gene end was trimmed by 0 bases and the J gene end by 0 bases; junction bases not matched to a gene: 11. In DNA, the CDR3 is TGTGCCAGCAGCCAAGATCCTCCTAGCGGGAGTCTAGGAGCCAAAAACATTCAGTACTTC. Amino acids: CASSQDPPSGSLGAKNIQYF.

The chain carries TRBV19 and TRBJ2-1, with 12 bases that match TRBD2. Per the germline V gene, CDR1 is LNHDA and CDR2 is SQIVND (reference sequence). The V and J ends lost 1 base and 5 bases, in that order; junction bases with no gene match: 6. CDR3 length equals 17 residues. CDR3 protein: CASSIVLAGGANNEQFF. DNA of the CDR3: TGTGCCAGTAGTATAGTCCTAGCGGGGGGGGCCAACAATGAGCAGTTCTTC. The variable domain in full, with the rest retrieved from reference TRBV19 and TRBJ2-1, is DGGITQSPKYLFRKEGQNVTLSCEQNLNHDAMYWYRQDPGQGLRLIYYSQIVNDFQKGDIAEGYSVSREKKESFPLTVTSAQKNPTAFYLCASSIVLAGGANNEQFFGPGTRLTVL.

V and J are TRBV2 and TRBJ2-5; 11 nucleotides align to TRBD1. The germline CDR1 and CDR2 sequences are SNHLY and FYNNEI. The CDR3 is made up of 16 amino acids. V dropped 4 bases and J dropped 5; count of bases not matched to a gene: 9. CDR3 nucleotide sequence: TGTGCCAGCAGTGGGACAGGGGGCCTGGTTGGGGAGACCCAGTACTTC. It specifies CASSGTGGLVGETQYF.

This clone appeared a few times. The chain employs TRBV27 and TRBJ2-3; 13 bases line up with TRBD2. CDR3 length: 17 amino acids. The J segment lost 4 bases and the V segment lost 2 bases, leaving 6 bases of the junction unmatched. Germline V gives CDR1 MNHEY, CDR2 SMNVEV (reference sequence). DNA of the CDR3: TGTGCCAGCAGTTTACGGACTAGCGGGAGTAGGGCAGATACGCAGTATTTT. This codes for CASSLRTSGSRADTQYF.

The chain links TRBV29-1 to TRBJ2-1; D is perhaps TRBD2 (5 bases). The V end lost 4 bases, the J end lost 2 bases, and 15 bases lay between the germline ends. The germline V gene has CDR1 SQVTM and CDR2 ANQGSEA. The CDR3 consists of 15 residues. The CDR3: CSVGERTGAYNEQFF. The CDR3 DNA follows: TGCAGCGTTGGTGAGCGAACCGGGGCCTACAATGAGCAGTTCTTC.

The chain recombines TRBV11-2 with TRBJ1-1, with a possible D match to TRBD1 (5 bases). The V gene lost 5 bases and the J gene lost 6 bases, with 13 bases spanning the gap. The CDR3 consists of 13 residues. Per germline, CDR1 SGHAT and CDR2 FQNNGV. The CDR3 nucleotides read TGTGCCAGCAGCAAAGTGGGGGTACCTGAAGCTTTCTTT. It encodes CASSKVGVPEAFF.